Presented here are 3 T cell receptor beta chains from one specimen sequenced in a study of T cell repertoires in cytomegalovirus infection (dated by TCRdb to 2018 to 2020). These receptors have no known antigen. Sequenced using an Illumina HiSeq 1500. In TCRdb, the public reads were trimmed at Q25 with fastp and aligned with MiXCR, with productive beta chains retained. Each entry merges the rows of one CDR3 protein and shows their most common DNA and genes. A total of 110,000 or so distinct CDR3 sequences appear in this sample, 30% of them only once. Clones ranked in the top ten supply about 40% of the sample. What this sample's treatment or condition label stands for: in vitro stimulation with specific CMV peptide epitopes to enrich CMV-specific T cells. The input for sequencing was CD8+ T cells from cultured PBMCs, taken from culture after CMV antigen stimulation. These receptors were obtained from a human donor in good health (CMV status not recorded). Some clones in this sample may be carry-over from other donors' samples.

The CDR3 nucleotides read TGTGCCAGCAGTACAGGGATACTGAACACCGGGGAGCTGTTTTTT. Translation gives CASSTGILNTGELFF. This chain links TRBV27 with TRBJ2-2; D might be TRBD1 (6 bases). V was cut by 5 bases and J by 1 base, with 11 bases left in between. This CDR3 has 15 amino acids. Germline CDR1 reads MNHEY; CDR2 reads SMNVEV (reference sequence).

The chain joins TRBV4-1 to TRBJ2-7, with D unresolved. V lost 5 bases, J lost 5 bases, and 13 bases lay in between. Per germline, CDR1 MGHRA and CDR2 YSYEKL. The CDR3 covers 13 residues. The CDR3 nucleotides are TGCGCCAGCAGCATCTTGACCGGCAACGAGCAGTACTTC. It yields the protein CASSILTGNEQYF.

In regard to this clonotype: The junction shows a germline mismatch at one end, possibly a read error. This chain links TRBV10-3 with TRBJ1-5; TRBD1 matches at 10 bases. There are 16 residues in the CDR3. Germline values: CDR1 ENHRY, CDR2 SYGVKD. CDR3 residues: CANSGGGTGEDQPQHF. CDR3 bases: TGTGCCAACAGTGGGGGGGGGACAGGGGAAGATCAGCCCCAGCATTTT.